The rows below give T cell receptor beta chains drawn from one sample of a study of T cell responses to AZD1222 COVID-19 vaccine. Data came from immunoSEQ multiplex PCR; TCRdb stores just in-frame clones and leaves some out. The table has about 94,000 clones, roughly 85% seen once; the top ten hold roughly 4.3%. The input for sequencing was peripheral blood, taken 28 days after the second AZD1222 dose. These receptor sequences come from an adult who received the AZD1222 COVID-19 vaccine. The CDR3 runs from the conserved cysteine through the conserved F or W. The D gene is left open where the match is weak. Clone size is not always given. Where it is, it says once, few, many or a class for expanded clones.

>.|TRBV30|.|TRBJ1-2
TGTGCCCGAGGCGCTACTAACTATGGCTACACCTTC
CARGATNYGYTF
>.|TRBV19|.|TRBJ1-5
TGTGCCACCACGGGGACCGGCGATAGCAATCAGCCCCAGCATTTT
CATTGTGDSNQPQHF
>.|TRBV9|.|TRBJ2-1
TGTGCCAGCAGCGTAGCCCTCACAAGCTCCTACAATGAGCAGTTCTTC
CASSVALTSSYNEQFF
>.|TRBV6-1|.|TRBJ2-7
TGTGCCAGCAGCCATACCTACGAGCAGTACTTC
CASSHTYEQYF
>.|TRBV25-1|.|TRBJ2-7
TGTGCCAGCAGTGACGGCTACGAGCAGTACTTC
CASSDGYEQYF
>TRBD1|TRBV6-2/TRBV6-3|.|TRBJ1-3
TGTGCCAGCAGTTACTCGACCGGGACAGCTGCCTCTGGAAACACCATATATTTT
CASSYSTGTAASGNTIYF
>.|TRBV6-2/TRBV6-3|few|TRBJ2-7
TGTGCCAGCAGTTACCCCTCGCAGGGAAGAAGCTCCTACGAGCAGTACTTC
CASSYPSQGRSSYEQYF
>.|TRBV30|.|TRBJ1-5
TGTGCCTGGAGTGTACGAGGGGCCCCCCAGCCCCAGCATTTT
CAWSVRGAPQPQHF
>.|TRBV6-1|.|TRBJ1-2
TGTGCCAGCAGTGAACTCCGGGGGGCTGCTAACTATGGCTACACCTTC
CASSELRGAANYGYTF
>.|TRBV28|.|TRBJ2-7
TGTGCCAGCAGGACTCGACAGGTTTACGAGCAGTACTTC
CASRTRQVYEQYF
>TRBD2|TRBV19|.|TRBJ2-4
TGTGCCAGTAGTATGGACCGGGAGGGAGCCAAAAACATTCAGTACTTC
CASSMDREGAKNIQYF
>TRBD1|TRBV27|.|TRBJ2-3
TGTGCCAGCAGTTCCCAGGGACAGGGCGCCACAGATACGCAGTATTTT
CASSSQGQGATDTQYF
>TRBD1|TRBV6-1|.|TRBJ1-5
TGTGCCAGCAGTGGACAGGGACGGCATAGCAATCAGCCCCAGCATTTT
CASSGQGRHSNQPQHF
>TRBD1|TRBV7-2|.|TRBJ1-5
TGTGCCAGCAGCACCGGACAGGGGGCGAATCAGCCCCAGCATTTT
CASSTGQGANQPQHF
>.|TRBV10-2|.|TRBJ1-2
TGCGCCAGCAGTGCCGATACCAACTATGGCTACACCTTC
CASSADTNYGYTF
>TRBD1|TRBV6-4|.|TRBJ1-1
TGTGCCAGCAGTGAGACAGGGGTAAGGGACACTGAAGCTTTCTTT
CASSETGVRDTEAFF